The 2 T cell receptor beta chains listed next were all sequenced from one sample in a study of cytomegalovirus exposure and HLA in healthy donors. PCR primers comprised 60 Vbeta and 13 Jbeta primers. Libraries were prepared by immunoSEQ multiplex PCR; TCRdb keeps only in-frame clonotypes and omits some of them. This sample has about 160,000 clones, with about 80% found just once. Sequenced input: PBMCs. The receptor source for this set is a young man in good health and CMV-seronegative.

This clone was detected a few times. V is TRBV9 and J is TRBJ1-4; D unclear. Germline V lookup: CDR1 SGDLS, CDR2 YYNGEE. Trimming left V 1 base short and J 7 bases short, with 11 bases between. The CDR3 loop spans 14 amino acids. This CDR3 is CASSVYSSGEKLFF. CDR3 DNA: TGTGCCAGCAGCGTATATTCATCGGGTGAAAAACTGTTTTTT.

This clone has only one observation. The chain is built from TRBV19 and TRBJ2-7, with TRBD1 identical over 9 bases. The CDR3 is 14 amino acids. Germline trimming cut 7 bases from V and 4 bases from J; bases unmatched to any gene: 8. The germline V gene has CDR1 LNHDA and CDR2 SQIVND (reference sequence). CDR3 loop: CASNPGQGVYEQYF. The CDR3 bases are TGTGCCAGTAATCCGGGACAGGGAGTTTACGAGCAGTACTTC.